Below, 21 T cell receptor beta chains from the same sample are listed, as sequenced in a study of blood T cell repertoires in COVID-19. The repertoire was sequenced with immunoSEQ multiplex PCR; TCRdb's copy has only in-frame clones and lacks some. Among about 48,000 clones, roughly four fifths were seen once, and the ten largest hold less than 9.5%. Sequencing was performed on peripheral blood. All receptors come from a man in his forties with acute or convalescent COVID-19.

The rearrangement uses TRBV5-1 and TRBJ2-1; TRBD2 matches at 11 bases. Trimming at V came to 4 bases and at J to 5 bases, leaving 14 bases not matched to a gene. The CDR3 covers 18 residues. Germline CDR1 SGHRS, CDR2 YFSETQ. The CDR3 coding sequence is TGCGCCAGCAGCCCGCCGATATACATAGCGGGGGGGCACAATGAGCAGTTCTTC. As protein: CASSPPIYIAGGHNEQFF.

The V call is TRBV29-1, the J call TRBJ2-1; 7 bases agree with TRBD2. V lost 5 bases, J lost 0 bases, and 10 bases stayed unmatched. CDR1 and CDR2 (germline): SQVTM, ANQGSEA. The CDR3 extends over 16 amino acids. The CDR3 DNA reads as TGCAGCGTTAGTTCTCAGCGGGGCAGCTCCTACAATGAGCAGTTCTTC. The encoded protein is CSVSSQRGSSYNEQFF.

The J gene is TRBJ1-1, the V gene TRBV19; a weak D match, TRBD1 (5 bases). The CDR3 has 14 residues. Trimming removed 3 bases from V and 7 bases from J, with 15 bases in between. Germline-derived CDR1 and CDR2 are LNHDA and SQIVND (reference sequence). The CDR3 loop is CASSIGGRRGEAFF. In nucleotides, the CDR3 is TGTGCCAGTAGTATCGGGGGGAGGCGGGGTGAAGCTTTCTTT.

This chain uses TRBV6-5 with TRBJ2-5; maybe TRBD1 (7 bases). The V gene's germline CDR1 is MNHEY and CDR2 SVGAGI. V was clipped by 0 bases and J by 2 bases, with 13 bases between them. This CDR3 is 16 amino acids long. The CDR3 nucleotides read TGTGCCAGCAGTTACTCTGGAGGGGGCGGGCAAGAGACCCAGTACTTC. Its translation is CASSYSGGGGQETQYF.

The chain uses TRBV30 and TRBJ1-3; 7 bases agree with TRBD1. Germline trimming cut 2 bases from V and 2 bases from J; bases unmatched to any gene: 9. Germline assignment: CDR1 GTSNPN and CDR2 SVGIG (reference sequence). This CDR3 is built from 16 residues. The CDR3 is CAWSNLGQIAGNTIYF. The CDR3 DNA follows: TGTGCCTGGAGTAATCTGGGACAGATCGCTGGAAACACCATATATTTT.

This chain uses TRBV6-4 with TRBJ1-1; no reliable D call. Germline lookup yields CDR1 MRHNA and CDR2 SNTAGT. V lost 6 bases and J 10 bases, leaving 21 bases between the germline ends. The CDR3 has 14 amino acids. CDR3 DNA: TGTGCCAGCAGAAACAGTAACCTTCCTGGGCGAGCTTTCTTT. Translation gives CASRNSNLPGRAFF.

V gene TRBV6-5 combines with J gene TRBJ2-6, with TRBD2 matching 8 bases. CDR3 length: 15 amino acids. The ends lost 6 bases at V and 4 bases at J; junction bases unmatched: 5. Germline-derived CDR1 and CDR2 are MNHEY and SVGAGI. The CDR3 spells CASSPAGAGANVLTF. The DNA for the CDR3 is TGTGCCAGCAGCCCAGCGGGGGCGGGGGCCAACGTCCTGACTTTC.

The CDR3 here is CSARTSGFTYEQYF. Here the CDR3 DNA reads TGCAGCGCCAGGACTAGCGGCTTTACCTACGAGCAGTACTTC. The rearrangement joins TRBV29-1 to TRBJ2-7; 10 bases fit TRBD2. Looked up from germline, CDR1 is SQVTM and CDR2 is ANQGSEA. With V trimmed by 7 bases and J by 2 bases, 8 bases remained unmatched. This CDR3 comprises 14 residues.

Only a few counts were recorded for this clone. The V and J genes are TRBV7-9 and TRBJ1-2, with 8 bases that match TRBD1. The CDR3 has 15 amino acids. The V gene end was trimmed by 5 bases and the J gene end by 4 bases; junction bases not matched to a gene: 9. The germline gives CDR1 SEHNR, CDR2 FQNEAQ (reference sequence). CDR3 residues: CASSPLTGASYGYTF. The CDR3 nucleotides are TGTGCCAGCAGCCCCTTGACAGGGGCCTCCTATGGCTACACCTTC.

This clone was detected only once. The chain recombines TRBV5-6 with TRBJ1-2, with 9 nucleotides matching TRBD1. The CDR3 totals 14 residues. The germline gives CDR1 SGHDT, CDR2 YYEEEE. V dropped 6 bases and J dropped 4; count of bases not matched to a gene: 7. The CDR3 bases are TGTGCCAGCATCAGGACAGGGGACCTCTATGGCTACACCTTC. Residues: CASIRTGDLYGYTF.

The chain links TRBV5-6 to TRBJ1-5; D perhaps matches TRBD1 (5 bases). CDR3 size: 15 residues. The V end lost 3 bases, the J end lost 0 bases, and 10 bases lay between the germline ends. Germline assignment: CDR1 SGHDT and CDR2 YYEEEE. The CDR3 DNA reads as TGTGCCAGCAGCTATGGGGGGATTAGCAATCAGCCCCAGCATTTT. It translates to CASSYGGISNQPQHF.

This clone was seen a few times. The CDR3 is CASSLAGRRGEQFF. DNA of the CDR3: TGTGCCAGCAGCTTGGCCGGTAGAAGGGGTGAGCAGTTCTTC. The gene calls are TRBV5-4 and TRBJ2-1; the D gene is possibly TRBD1 (5 bases). CDR1 and CDR2 from the germline V gene are SGHNT and YYREEE (reference sequence). The CDR3 spans 14 residues. Trimming removed 0 bases at V and 9 bases at J, with 13 bases between.

The rearrangement links TRBV18 to TRBJ1-1, with D hard to call. From germline, CDR1 is KGHSH and CDR2 LQKENI. Trimming removed 1 base at V and 5 bases at J, with 8 bases between. CDR3 size: 13 residues. The CDR3 loop is CASSPQGGTEAFF. The CDR3 DNA reads as TGTGCCAGCTCACCACAGGGAGGTACTGAAGCTTTCTTT.

V usage is TRBV5-1 and J usage is TRBJ2-5; 7 bases fit TRBD2. The CDR3 consists of 13 residues. From germline, CDR1 is SGHRS and CDR2 YFSETQ. The V gene end was trimmed by 4 bases and the J gene end by 2 bases; junction bases not matched to a gene: 2. This CDR3 is CASSREAQETQYF. The CDR3 coding sequence is TGCGCCAGCAGCCGGGAGGCTCAAGAGACCCAGTACTTC.

The rearrangement joins TRBV7-9 to TRBJ2-2; no reliable D call. Germline CDR1 is SEHNR and CDR2 is FQNEAQ (reference sequence). CDR3 length: 15 amino acids. Trimming removed 0 bases from V and 3 bases from J, with 8 bases in between. The CDR3 protein is CASSLASTYTGELFF. In nucleotides, the CDR3 is TGTGCCAGCAGCTTAGCGAGCACTTACACCGGGGAGCTGTTTTTT.

The V call is TRBV9, the J call TRBJ2-5; the D is unclear. The germline V and J ends were trimmed by 0 bases and 4 bases, with 16 bases remaining between them. The V gene's germline CDR1 is SGDLS and CDR2 YYNGEE. The CDR3 length is 16 residues. CDR3 loop: CASSVGGFSGGETQYF. The CDR3 DNA is TGTGCCAGCAGCGTAGGCGGCTTCTCCGGCGGAGAGACCCAGTACTTC.

In this sample, this clone turned up a few times. The CDR3 sequence: CASSEKPGGTGELFF. The CDR3 DNA is TGTGCCAGCAGTGAAAAACCAGGGGGGACCGGGGAGCTGTTTTTT. The rearrangement uses TRBV6-1 and TRBJ2-2, with D possibly TRBD1 on 7 matching bases. This CDR3 spans 15 amino acids. V was pared by 2 bases and J by 5 bases, with 12 bases between. Germline V lookup: CDR1 MNHNS, CDR2 SASEGT.

The chain is built from TRBV3-1 (or the pseudogene TRBV3-2) and TRBJ1-5; TRBD1 might be the D (6 bases). The CDR3 has 13 amino acids. V was pared by 8 bases and J by 5 bases, with 13 bases between. CDR1 is LGHDT, CDR2 YNNKEL, per germline (reference sequence). The CDR3 spells CASSGGAHQPQHF. DNA for the CDR3: TGTGCCAGCTCCGGGGGGGCTCATCAGCCCCAGCATTTT.

The chain employs TRBV3-1 (or the pseudogene TRBV3-2) and TRBJ1-3; D gene unclear. This CDR3 contains 12 residues. Germline CDR1 and CDR2: LGHDT and YNNKEL (reference sequence). The V end was cut by 2 bases, the J end by 7 bases, with 6 bases between. CDR3 protein: CASSQNINTIYF. Written as DNA, the CDR3 is TGTGCCAGCAGCCAAAATATTAACACCATATATTTT.

The V gene is TRBV18, the J gene TRBJ2-5; D ambiguous. Germline assignment: CDR1 KGHSH and CDR2 LQKENI. V gave up 4 bases and J gave up 5 bases, with 20 bases separating them. The CDR3 totals 16 residues. The DNA of the CDR3 is TGTGCCAGCTCACAGACCCTCGGAGCTCGTGGGGAGACCCAGTACTTC. This codes for CASSQTLGARGETQYF.

This chain connects TRBV20-1 to TRBJ2-7; weak D call: TRBD1 (6 bases). The V gene lost 0 bases and the J gene lost 6 bases, with 6 bases spanning the gap. The CDR3 spans 11 residues. CDR1 is DFQATT, CDR2 SNEGSKA, per germline (reference sequence). Here the CDR3 DNA reads TGCAGTGCTAGAGAAGGGGGCGAGCAGTACTTC. Its translation: CSAREGGEQYF.